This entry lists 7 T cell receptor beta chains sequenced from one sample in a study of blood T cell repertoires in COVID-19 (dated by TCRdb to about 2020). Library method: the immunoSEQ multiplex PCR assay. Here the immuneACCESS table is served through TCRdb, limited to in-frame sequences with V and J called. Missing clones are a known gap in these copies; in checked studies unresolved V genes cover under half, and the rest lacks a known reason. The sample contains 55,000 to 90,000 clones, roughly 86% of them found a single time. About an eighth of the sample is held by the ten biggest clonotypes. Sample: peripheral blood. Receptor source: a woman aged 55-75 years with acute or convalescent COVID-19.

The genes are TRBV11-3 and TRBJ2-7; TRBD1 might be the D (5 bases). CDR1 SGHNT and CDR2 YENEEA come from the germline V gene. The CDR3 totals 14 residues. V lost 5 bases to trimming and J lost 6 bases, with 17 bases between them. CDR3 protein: CASSTVAGSAEQYF. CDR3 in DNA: TGTGCCAGCAGCACAGTCGCAGGGTCCGCCGAGCAGTACTTC.

CDR3 in amino acids: CASSIGGVINQPQHF. In DNA form, the CDR3 reads TGTGCCAGTAGTATCGGGGGGGTTATCAATCAGCCCCAGCATTTT. The chain employs TRBV19 and TRBJ1-5, with D possibly TRBD1 on 5 matching bases. V was clipped by 3 bases and J by 3 bases, with 12 bases between them. The CDR3 has 15 residues. Germline V CDR1 and CDR2: LNHDA, SQIVND (reference sequence).

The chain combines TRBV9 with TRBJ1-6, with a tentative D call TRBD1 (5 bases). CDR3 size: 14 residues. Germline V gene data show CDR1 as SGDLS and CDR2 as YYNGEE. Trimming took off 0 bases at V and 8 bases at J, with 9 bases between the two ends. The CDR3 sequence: CASSVDPRDSPLHF. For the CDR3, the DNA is TGTGCCAGCAGCGTAGACCCCAGGGATTCACCCCTCCACTTT.

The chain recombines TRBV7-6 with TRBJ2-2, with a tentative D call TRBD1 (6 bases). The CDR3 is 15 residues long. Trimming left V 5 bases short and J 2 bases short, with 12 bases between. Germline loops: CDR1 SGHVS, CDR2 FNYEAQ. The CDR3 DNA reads TGTGCCAGCAGCCCCGGACAGCATAACACCGGGGAGCTGTTTTTT. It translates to CASSPGQHNTGELFF.

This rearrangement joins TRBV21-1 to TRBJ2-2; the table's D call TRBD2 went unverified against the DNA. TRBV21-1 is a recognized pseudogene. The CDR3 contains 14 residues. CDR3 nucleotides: TGTGCCAGCAGCAAATCCCGAGGCGCCGGGGAGCTGTTTTTT. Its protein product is CASSKSRGAGELFF.

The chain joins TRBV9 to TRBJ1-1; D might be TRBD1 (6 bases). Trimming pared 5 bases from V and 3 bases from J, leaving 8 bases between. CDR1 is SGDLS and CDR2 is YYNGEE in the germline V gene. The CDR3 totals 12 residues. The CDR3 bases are TGTGCCAGCAGGGGGGCGGACACTGAAGCTTTCTTT. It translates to CASRGADTEAFF.

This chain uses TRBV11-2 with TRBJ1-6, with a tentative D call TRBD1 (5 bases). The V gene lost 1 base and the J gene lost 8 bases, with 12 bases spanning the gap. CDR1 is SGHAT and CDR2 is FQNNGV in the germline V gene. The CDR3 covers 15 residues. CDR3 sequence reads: CASSLGTLGHSPLHF. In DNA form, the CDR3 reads TGTGCCAGCAGCTTAGGGACCCTGGGGCATTCACCCCTCCACTTT.